Shown below are 27 T cell receptor beta chains from a single sample sequenced in a study of control samples from healthy donors and cancer patients. Profiled with immunoSEQ multiplex PCR; TCRdb holds only in-frame clones, not every one. The table records approximately 140,000 clones, roughly 94% of them present only once. Sequenced material: blood. These receptors were collected from a man aged 40-49 years in good health.

The rearrangement links TRBV2 to TRBJ2-7, with D possibly TRBD1 on 5 matching bases. Germline V gene data show CDR1 as SNHLY and CDR2 as FYNNEI. This CDR3 is built from 14 residues. The V end lost 2 bases, the J end lost 12 bases, and 20 bases lay between the germline ends. The CDR3 sequence is CASSERIKDSLWYF. As DNA, the CDR3 is TGTGCCAGCAGTGAACGTATTAAAGACAGCCTATGGTACTTC.

The chain links TRBV6-4 to TRBJ2-3; a weak D match, TRBD2 (6 bases). This CDR3 spans 13 amino acids. V lost 6 bases and J 4 bases, leaving 11 bases between the germline ends. CDR1 MRHNA and CDR2 SNTAGT come from the germline V gene. The CDR3 nucleotides read TGTGCCAGCAGCCCGGGGGACCCAGATACGCAGTATTTT. It is translated as CASSPGDPDTQYF.

In DNA, the CDR3 is TGTGCCAGCAGCCCGGGGGAGGGACGGCGGGGCTACACCTTC. Encoded protein: CASSPGEGRRGYTF. J is TRBJ1-2 and V is TRBV9; D may be TRBD1 (5 bases). Germline CDR1 is SGDLS and CDR2 is YYNGEE. The CDR3 has 14 residues. V was shortened by 4 bases and J by 8 bases, with 18 bases between the two germline ends.

This clone showed up just once. The chain has TRBV18 and TRBJ2-6; tentatively, D is TRBD1 (5 bases). Trimming removed 3 bases from V and 0 bases from J, with 6 bases in between. Per germline, CDR1 KGHSH and CDR2 LQKENI. This CDR3 has 15 residues. CDR3 nucleotide sequence: TGTGCCAGCTCACCCGACAGCTCTGGGGCCAACGTCCTGACTTTC. Amino acid sequence: CASSPDSSGANVLTF. Drawing the rest from reference TRBV18 and TRBJ2-6, the complete variable domain is NAGVMQNPRHLVRRRGQEARLRCSPMKGHSHVYWYRQLPEEGLKFMVYLQKENIIDESGMPKERFSAEFPKEGPSILRIQQVVRGDSAAYFCASSPDSSGANVLTFGAGSRLTVL.

J is TRBJ2-1 and V is TRBV4-1; 9 positions match TRBD1. This CDR3 has 15 residues. Germline lookup yields CDR1 MGHRA and CDR2 YSYEKL. V lost 6 bases, J lost 11 bases, and 14 bases stayed unmatched. This chain's CDR3 is CASSHSGQGQSQQFF. DNA of the CDR3: TGCGCCAGCAGTCATTCGGGACAGGGACAATCTCAGCAGTTCTTC.

The chain uses TRBV4-2 and TRBJ2-5, with D unclear. The CDR3 extends over 14 amino acids. The germline CDR1 and CDR2 sequences are LGHNA and YNFKEQ. Trimming removed 3 bases from V and 4 bases from J, with 12 bases in between. The CDR3 DNA sequence: TGTGCCAGCAGCCAGGGCACCCCCAGAGAGACCCAGTACTTC. Amino acid sequence: CASSQGTPRETQYF.

This chain uses TRBV28 with TRBJ2-7; a possible D gene is TRBD1 (6 bases). This CDR3 has 17 residues. Trimming removed 6 bases from V and 2 bases from J, with 23 bases in between. Germline V CDR1 and CDR2: MDHEN, SYDVKM. In DNA, the CDR3 is TGTGCCAGCAGGCGCCTGGACAGTCAAGAAAGAGCCTACGAGCAGTACTTC. Its translation is CASRRLDSQERAYEQYF.

The genes are TRBV3-1 (or the pseudogene TRBV3-2) and TRBJ1-1; D is unclear. Germline V gene data show CDR1 as LGHDT and CDR2 as YNNKEL (reference sequence). This CDR3 has 13 residues. V lost 1 base, J lost 6 bases, and 9 bases lay in between. The CDR3 bases are TGTGCCAGCAGCCAAGTTGCCACATCTGAAGCTTTCTTT. Translating gives CASSQVATSEAFF.

The chain has TRBV7-8 and TRBJ1-1; TRBD1 agrees at 7 bases. The CDR3 has 15 residues. The germline V gene has CDR1 SGHVS and CDR2 FQNEAQ. V was pared by 4 bases and J by 8 bases, with 13 bases of the junction left unmatched. For the CDR3, the DNA is TGTGCCAGCAGCTCAGCTCCGACAGGGAGATTAGAAGCTTTCTTT. The encoded protein is CASSSAPTGRLEAFF.

The chain couples TRBV10-1 to TRBJ1-1; tentative D call: TRBD1 (6 bases). Trimming removed 1 base from V and 11 bases from J, with 23 bases in between. Germline CDR1 is WNHNN and CDR2 is SYGVQD (reference sequence). The CDR3 has 16 residues. The chain's CDR3 is CASSEFQGLSRKMAFF. The CDR3 nucleotides read TGCGCCAGCAGTGAGTTTCAGGGGCTATCCCGCAAGATGGCTTTCTTT.

The V and J genes are TRBV29-1 and TRBJ1-1; TRBD1 is a possible D gene (5 bases). Germline V gene data show CDR1 as SQVTM and CDR2 as ANQGSEA. The V gene lost 0 bases and the J gene lost 5 bases, with 13 bases spanning the gap. The CDR3 covers 14 residues. The chain's CDR3 is CSVEDLGGWTEAFF. CDR3 DNA: TGCAGCGTTGAAGATCTTGGGGGATGGACTGAAGCTTTCTTT.

The chain uses TRBV6-6 and TRBJ1-2; 8 bases align to TRBD1. Looked up from germline, CDR1 is MNHNY and CDR2 is SVGAGI (reference sequence). Trimming cost V 5 bases and J 2 bases; bases outside gene matches: 16. The CDR3 spans 18 residues. The CDR3: CASSQRDRPLKGNYGYTF. The CDR3 DNA reads TGTGCCAGCAGTCAACGGGACAGGCCCCTAAAAGGGAACTATGGCTACACCTTC.

This clone was detected a few times. The chain is built from TRBV27 and TRBJ1-2, with 7 bases fitting TRBD1. The CDR3 length is 16 residues. With V trimmed by 5 bases and J by 2 bases, 11 bases remained unmatched. From germline, CDR1 is MNHEY and CDR2 SMNVEV (reference sequence). The CDR3 is CASSPTISGGNYGYTF. CDR3 bases: TGTGCCAGCAGTCCTACCATTTCAGGGGGGAACTATGGCTACACCTTC.

V usage is TRBV18 and J usage is TRBJ2-6, with 10 bases identical to TRBD1. The CDR3 is 19 amino acids. Germline V gene sequence: CDR1 KGHSH, CDR2 LQKENI. With 3 bases clipped from V and 3 bases from J, the junction kept 11 bases outside the gene matches. The CDR3 DNA is TGTGCCAGCTCACCCCGGGACAGGGGTGCCCTTGATGGGGCCAACGTCCTGACTTTC. Its translation: CASSPRDRGALDGANVLTF.

This chain uses TRBV18 with TRBJ1-1; tentative D call: TRBD1 (6 bases). The V end lost 1 base, the J end lost 11 bases, and 14 bases lay between the germline ends. The CDR3 is 13 amino acids. Per germline, CDR1 KGHSH and CDR2 LQKENI. CDR3 bases: TGTGCCAGCTCACCACGCTCAGGGGACGCGGCTTTCTTT. This encodes CASSPRSGDAAFF.

V gene TRBV3-1 (or the pseudogene TRBV3-2) combines with J gene TRBJ1-6, with D perhaps matching TRBD1 (5 bases). The CDR3 is 15 amino acids. Trimming pared 0 bases from V and 10 bases from J, leaving 13 bases between. Germline-derived CDR1 and CDR2 are LGHDT and YNNKEL (reference sequence). CDR3 region: CASSQDWRGTSPLHF. CDR3 coding DNA: TGTGCCAGCAGCCAAGATTGGAGGGGTACGTCACCCCTCCACTTT.

V gene TRBV7-8 combines with J gene TRBJ1-5; D uncertain. Deletions cut 5 bases from V and 2 bases from J, with 13 bases between. The CDR3 contains 15 residues. CDR1 and CDR2 (germline): SGHVS, FQNEAQ. DNA for the CDR3: TGTGCCAGCAGCATTGACCGTACAGGCAATCAGCCCCAGCATTTT. This sequence encodes CASSIDRTGNQPQHF.

The chain joins TRBV9 to TRBJ2-5, with 8 bases aligning to TRBD1. The germline gives CDR1 SGDLS, CDR2 YYNGEE. J gave up 5 bases and V 4 bases, and 7 bases lay outside the gene matches. This CDR3 has 14 amino acids. Here the CDR3 DNA reads TGTGCCAGCAGCCTGACAGGGGATTACGAGACCCAGTACTTC. It yields the protein CASSLTGDYETQYF.

V is TRBV23-1 and J is TRBJ1-5, with D perhaps TRBD1 (5 bases). TRBV23-1 is an ORF; its function is uncertain. CDR3 length equals 13 residues. V dropped 8 bases and J dropped 4 bases, with 12 bases sitting between them. CDR3 in amino acids: CASSRGFNQPQHF. DNA of the CDR3: TGCGCCAGCTCCCGGGGCTTTAATCAGCCCCAGCATTTT.

This clone showed up just once. The chain links TRBV28 to TRBJ1-2; possible D gene TRBD1, 5 bases. This CDR3 is built from 13 residues. V lost 0 bases to trimming and J lost 7 bases, with 9 bases between them. The germline V gene has CDR1 MDHEN and CDR2 SYDVKM. CDR3 sequence: CASSLWGRAGYTF. The DNA for the CDR3 is TGTGCCAGCAGTTTATGGGGGCGAGCTGGCTACACCTTC.

The chain joins TRBV2 to TRBJ1-5; D possibly corresponds to TRBD1 (5 bases). The CDR3 covers 13 residues. Germline CDR1 and CDR2: SNHLY and FYNNEI. Deletions cut 3 bases from V and 7 bases from J, with 10 bases between. The CDR3 region is CASSDRAGQPQHF. The CDR3 nucleotides read TGTGCCAGCAGTGACAGGGCGGGACAGCCCCAGCATTTT.

J is TRBJ1-2 and V is TRBV7-8; possible D gene TRBD1, 5 bases. The V gene lost 4 bases and the J gene lost 8 bases, with 17 bases spanning the gap. This CDR3 contains 14 residues. Germline V gene sequence: CDR1 SGHVS, CDR2 FQNEAQ. The CDR3 nucleotides are TGTGCCAGCAGCTCGGGACCTCAACGGGAGGGCTACACCTTC. It is translated as CASSSGPQREGYTF.

DNA of the CDR3: TGTGCCAGCAGTTTACTAGCGGGAGTCTACAATGAGCAGTTCTTC. Amino acid sequence: CASSLLAGVYNEQFF. J is TRBJ2-1 and V is TRBV27; TRBD2 matches at 10 bases. CDR3 length equals 15 residues. The V gene end was trimmed by 2 bases and the J gene end by 3 bases; junction bases not matched to a gene: 1. The V gene's germline CDR1 is MNHEY and CDR2 SMNVEV (reference sequence).

The rearrangement uses TRBV5-4 and TRBJ1-6; 7 bases align to TRBD1. Germline CDR1 is SGHNT and CDR2 is YYREEE (reference sequence). The CDR3 extends over 14 amino acids. V was clipped by 3 bases and J by 7 bases; unmatched bases: 4. In DNA form, the CDR3 reads TGTGCCAGCAGCTACAGGGGCGAAAATTCACCCCTCCACTTT. Its translation: CASSYRGENSPLHF.

This chain connects TRBV7-8 to TRBJ2-1; no definite D call. Trimming left V 3 bases short and J 5 bases short, with 8 bases between. This CDR3 region has 13 residues. Per the germline V gene, CDR1 is SGHVS and CDR2 is FQNEAQ. The CDR3 nucleotides are TGTGCCAGCAGCTTTGACCAAAACAATGAGCAGTTCTTC. Translation gives CASSFDQNNEQFF. The full variable domain, in which reference TRBV7-8 and TRBJ2-1 provide the parts outside the CDR3, is GAGVSQSPRYKVAKRGQDVALRCDPISGHVSLFWYQQALGQGPEFLTYFQNEAQLDKSGLPSDRFFAERPEGSVSTLKIQRTQQEDSAVYLCASSFDQNNEQFFGPGTRLTVL.

The chain combines TRBV12-3 or TRBV12-4 with TRBJ1-2, with 7 bases fitting TRBD1. With 3 bases clipped from V and 4 bases from J, the junction kept 2 bases outside the gene matches. The CDR3 sequence is 13 residues long. CDR3 protein: CASSFSGGYGYTF. As DNA, the CDR3 is TGTGCCAGCAGTTTTTCAGGGGGCTATGGCTACACCTTC.

V is TRBV12-3 or TRBV12-4 and J is TRBJ1-1; D is undetermined. CDR3 size: 13 residues. Trimming stripped 0 bases from V and 3 bases from J, with 5 bases between. CDR3 nucleotides: TGTGCCAGCAGTTTAGCGAGGGACACTGAAGCTTTCTTT. This encodes CASSLARDTEAFF.